Each of the 21 T cell receptor beta chains below was sequenced from the same sample in a study of shared T cell receptors in the human thymus. The protocol was immunoSEQ multiplex PCR, while the TCRdb copy is restricted to in-frame clones and leaves out a portion. The repertoire holds roughly 68,000 clones, with nearly 95% as singletons. The sample comprised thymocytes. The receptors originated from a human donor.

The J gene is TRBJ2-6, the V gene TRBV5-1; 7 nucleotides agree with TRBD1. Germline loops: CDR1 SGHRS, CDR2 YFSETQ. The CDR3 covers 15 residues. Germline trimming cut 9 bases from V and 0 bases from J; bases unmatched to any gene: 6. The CDR3 DNA follows: TGCGCCATCAATGACAGGGACTCTGGGGCCAACGTCCTGACTTTC. This gives the protein CAINDRDSGANVLTF.

The rearrangement joins TRBV28 to TRBJ2-4, with D possibly TRBD1 on 6 matching bases. Trimming took off 5 bases at V and 0 bases at J, with 14 bases between the two ends. This CDR3 has 16 amino acids. Germline V gives CDR1 MDHEN, CDR2 SYDVKM. The CDR3 protein is CASSGMGAIAKNIQYF. The CDR3 DNA reads TGTGCCAGCAGTGGTATGGGGGCCATAGCCAAAAACATTCAGTACTTC.

The chain carries TRBV6-1 and TRBJ2-1; D unclear. Germline V gene data show CDR1 as MNHNS and CDR2 as SASEGT. The V gene lost 3 bases and the J gene lost 1 base, with 10 bases spanning the gap. The length of the CDR3 is 15 residues. CDR3 in DNA: TGTGCCAGCAGTGATATCACCAGGTCCTACAATGAGCAGTTCTTC. This gives the protein CASSDITRSYNEQFF.

The J gene is TRBJ1-2, the V gene TRBV6-5, with D tentatively TRBD1 (5 bases). CDR3 length equals 13 residues. CDR1 and CDR2 from the germline V gene are MNHEY and SVGAGI. The germline V and J ends were trimmed by 2 bases and 4 bases, with 8 bases remaining between them. The CDR3 bases are TGTGCCAGCAGTTACCAAACAGGCTATGGCTACACCTTC. This gives the protein CASSYQTGYGYTF.

The gene calls are TRBV15 and TRBJ2-3; D is uncertain. V lost 8 bases to trimming and J lost 1 base, with 16 bases between them. The length of the CDR3 is 15 residues. CDR1 is LNHNV and CDR2 is YYDKDF in the germline V gene (reference sequence). The CDR3 nucleotides are TGTGCCACCTCAGTTGTGGGCGGTCGCACAGATACGCAGTATTTT. Translation: CATSVVGGRTDTQYF.

The rearrangement joins TRBV19 to TRBJ2-1; D might be TRBD1 (5 bases). With 4 bases removed from V and 4 bases from J, the gap between germline ends came to 17 bases. The CDR3 extends over 16 amino acids. From germline, CDR1 is LNHDA and CDR2 SQIVND (reference sequence). The CDR3 DNA is TGTGCCAGTAGTACTCGGGTAGGGGCCGGTTACAATGAGCAGTTCTTC. This sequence encodes CASSTRVGAGYNEQFF.

This chain joins TRBV19 and TRBJ1-5; D is perhaps TRBD1 (6 bases). CDR3 length equals 20 residues. V was trimmed by 6 bases and J by 2 bases, leaving 29 bases between them. CDR1 is LNHDA and CDR2 is SQIVND in the germline V gene (reference sequence). CDR3 DNA sequence: TGTGCCAGTAGCATTCAACCGGGCAGGGGATCGAATAGAGGCAATCAGCCCCAGCATTTT. Protein sequence: CASSIQPGRGSNRGNQPQHF.

This clone was found once. Written as DNA, the CDR3 is TGCGCCAGCAGCTTGGCCAAGGGTGCCGGGGAGCTGTTTTTT. It specifies CASSLAKGAGELFF. V gene TRBV5-1 combines with J gene TRBJ2-2; D uncertain. Germline V gene lookup returns CDR1 SGHRS and CDR2 YFSETQ. CDR3 length: 14 residues. Trimming removed 0 bases at V and 6 bases at J, with 9 bases between.

The rearrangement uses TRBV6-9 and TRBJ2-7, with D tentatively TRBD1 (6 bases). The germline gives CDR1 MNHGY, CDR2 SVAAGI. V dropped 6 bases and J dropped 7 bases, with 10 bases sitting between them. CDR3 length equals 11 residues. The CDR3 region has the DNA TGTGCCAGCAGCCCTAGGGGGGAGCAGTACTTC. Translated: CASSPRGEQYF.

This sequence joins TRBV19 and TRBJ1-5; D is undetermined. The germline CDR1 and CDR2 sequences are LNHDA and SQIVND (reference sequence). Trimming shortened V by 8 bases and J by 3 bases, and 17 bases separated the two germline ends. The CDR3 is 15 amino acids. CDR3 sequence: CASFDRSHYNQPQHF. CDR3 nucleotide sequence: TGTGCCAGTTTTGACCGGTCCCACTACAATCAGCCCCAGCATTTT.

The chain combines TRBV9 with TRBJ2-5; the D gene is possibly TRBD1 (5 bases). V was trimmed by 0 bases and J by 0 bases, leaving 6 bases between them. CDR1 and CDR2 (germline): SGDLS, YYNGEE. The CDR3 spans 14 residues. The CDR3 protein is CASSVEGYQETQYF. In DNA, the CDR3 is TGTGCCAGCAGCGTAGAGGGGTACCAAGAGACCCAGTACTTC. The full variable domain, rest sourced from reference TRBV9 and TRBJ2-5, is DSGVTQTPKHLITATGQRVTLRCSPRSGDLSVYWYQQSLDQGLQFLIQYYNGEERAKGNILERFSAQQFPDLHSELNLSSLELGDSALYFCASSVEGYQETQYFGPGTRLLVL.

The gene calls are TRBV4-1 and TRBJ1-2; no reliable D call. In germline, CDR1 is MGHRA, CDR2 YSYEKL. This CDR3 comprises 15 residues. Deletions cut 0 bases from V and 2 bases from J, with 10 bases between. CDR3 in amino acids: CASSQDPRVNYGYTF. CDR3 DNA: TGCGCCAGCAGCCAAGATCCTCGGGTAAACTATGGCTACACCTTC.

The table lists this clone with a count of one. The genes are TRBV28 and TRBJ2-6, with D tentatively TRBD1 or TRBD2 (5 bases each). CDR1 is MDHEN, CDR2 SYDVKM, per germline. The CDR3 extends over 20 amino acids. The ends were cut back, 5 bases at V and 2 bases at J, with 25 bases in the middle. The CDR3 DNA reads as TGTGCCAGCAGTAGCGGCAGGGTCGCGGAATCGATCGCTGGGGCCAACGTCCTGACTTTC. Translation gives CASSSGRVAESIAGANVLTF.

The chain is built from TRBV6-4 and TRBJ2-1, with D perhaps given as TRBD1 or TRBD2 (6 bases each). The CDR3 contains 13 residues. The V and J ends lost 10 bases and 6 bases respectively, with 16 bases between them. Germline assignment: CDR1 MRHNA and CDR2 SNTAGT. CDR3 nucleotide sequence: TGTGCCACCTTCGACGGGGGCACCAATGAGCAGTTCTTC. As protein: CATFDGGTNEQFF.

The chain employs TRBV2 and TRBJ2-3, with TRBD1 as a possible D gene (6 bases). This CDR3 is built from 17 residues. Trimming took off 4 bases at V and 6 bases at J, with 23 bases between the two ends. Germline V gene lookup returns CDR1 SNHLY and CDR2 FYNNEI. CDR3 sequence reads: CASSGTVEGLTPDTQYF. CDR3 nucleotides: TGTGCCAGCAGTGGGACAGTAGAAGGCCTAACTCCTGATACGCAGTATTTT.

The rearrangement joins TRBV19 to TRBJ1-2; TRBD1 agrees at 8 bases. The germline V gene encodes CDR1 LNHDA and CDR2 SQIVND (reference sequence). Trimming removed 5 bases from V and 7 bases from J; junction bases left unmatched: 6. The CDR3 is 13 amino acids. The CDR3 nucleotides are TGTGCCAGTAGTGGCAGGGGGCGGGGTGGCTACACCTTC. This gives the protein CASSGRGRGGYTF.

The chain has TRBV28 and TRBJ1-1; no definite D call. V shed 5 bases and J shed 7 bases, with 23 bases lying between them. Germline assignment: CDR1 MDHEN and CDR2 SYDVKM. This CDR3 comprises 16 residues. The CDR3: CASSPSMMVIPIEAFF. CDR3 coding DNA: TGTGCCAGCAGTCCTTCTATGATGGTCATTCCGATTGAAGCTTTCTTT.

The CDR3 nucleotides read TGTGCCAGCAGCCCTGCGATGAGCGGGAGAGAAGAGACCCAGTACTTC. Translated, it gives CASSPAMSGREETQYF. The chain is built from TRBV9 and TRBJ2-5; 8 nucleotides line up with TRBD2. J gave up 3 bases and V 4 bases, and 11 bases lay outside the gene matches. The CDR3 runs 16 residues. Germline V CDR1 and CDR2: SGDLS, YYNGEE.

V and J are TRBV9 and TRBJ1-1, with D perhaps matching TRBD1 (5 bases). The ends were cut back, 3 bases at V and 5 bases at J, with 20 bases in the middle. The CDR3 runs to 16 residues. Germline CDR1 SGDLS, CDR2 YYNGEE. The CDR3 loop reads CASSGRQIPGWTEAFF. The CDR3 DNA reads TGTGCCAGCAGCGGCAGACAGATCCCCGGGTGGACTGAAGCTTTCTTT.

The chain recombines TRBV5-4 with TRBJ2-1; D gene unclear. Germline values: CDR1 SGHNT, CDR2 YYREEE (reference sequence). The V gene lost 2 bases and the J gene lost 15 bases, with 21 bases spanning the gap. CDR3 length: 14 amino acids. CDR3: CASSFPPPSEFSFF. The CDR3 DNA is TGTGCCAGCAGCTTTCCCCCCCCCAGCGAGTTTTCGTTCTTC.

J is TRBJ2-7 and V is TRBV7-9; D not resolved. The CDR3 has 13 residues. The ends were cut back, 4 bases at V and 3 bases at J, with 10 bases in the middle. Per germline, CDR1 SEHNR and CDR2 FQNEAQ (reference sequence). The CDR3 region is CASSCSSCYEQYF. Written as DNA, the CDR3 is TGTGCCAGCAGCTGTTCATCGTGCTACGAGCAGTACTTC.